This TCR beta chain is from a study of immune reconstitution after stem cell transplant in scleroderma. TCRdb re-derived calls from the RT-PCR reads in MiXCR, one entry per CDR3 protein. Among about 4,900 distinct CDR3 sequences listed, approximately 8.5% were seen once. CDR1 and CDR2 from the germline V gene are DFQATT and SNEGSKA (reference sequence). The CDR3 sequence is 13 residues long. V lost 0 bases and J 2 bases, leaving 7 bases between the germline ends. The receptor was isolated from a male donor with systemic sclerosis. The biological material was taken before or after autologous hematopoietic stem cell transplantation (not recorded which). The V call is TRBV20-1, the J call TRBJ1-2; unclear D gene. The CDR3 protein is CSARDPLNYGYTF. The CDR3 DNA reads TGCAGTGCTAGAGACCCTTTGAACTATGGCTACACCTTC.